A selection of T cell receptor beta chains follows, all from one sample in a study of blood T cell repertoires in COVID-19. Profiled with immunoSEQ multiplex PCR; TCRdb holds only in-frame clones, not every one. The profile shows 280,000 or so clones, more than 70% of them singletons. Sample: peripheral blood. The receptors stem from a woman aged 30 to 39 who had recovered from COVID-19. Both conserved end residues are part of each CDR3. The order of the fields is clone size, V gene, D gene, J gene, CDR3 DNA, CDR3 protein. The D gene is left open where the match is weak. Clone size, where shown, is once, few, many, or a class for clones that have expanded.

NA	TRBV7-9	NA	TRBJ2-7	TGTGCCAGCAGCTTAGAGTCTAGCTACGAGCAGTACTTC	CASSLESSYEQYF
NA	TRBV18	TRBD2	TRBJ2-7	TGTGCCAGCTCACCACCGAGCGGGGGAAGCTCCTACGAGCAGTACTTC	CASSPPSGGSSYEQYF
NA	TRBV24-1	NA	TRBJ2-1	TGTGCCACCCAAACAGGGCCAGGCAATGAGCAGTTCTTC	CATQTGPGNEQFF
NA	TRBV18	NA	TRBJ2-5	TGTGCCAGCTCACCCTGGGTGGAAGCGGAGACCCAGTACTTC	CASSPWVEAETQYF
NA	TRBV7-9	NA	TRBJ2-7	TGTGCCAGCAGCTGGACAGCTACAACCTACGAGCAGTACTTC	CASSWTATTYEQYF
NA	TRBV11-3	TRBD2	TRBJ2-1	TGTGCCAGCAGCCCCCGACTAGCGGGGGGTTTGTACAATGAGCAGTTCTTC	CASSPRLAGGLYNEQFF
NA	TRBV6-5	TRBD1	TRBJ1-5	TGTGCCAGCATTTATACAGGGGGCAATCAGCCCCAGCATTTT	CASIYTGGNQPQHF
NA	TRBV2	NA	TRBJ2-1	TGTGCCAGCAGTCCCATGGAGGGGGCCGAGCAGTTCTTC	CASSPMEGAEQFF
NA	TRBV28	TRBD2	TRBJ2-5	TGTGCCAGCCCTACTAGCGGGGGCCCAGAAGAGACCCAGTACTTC	CASPTSGGPEETQYF
NA	TRBV9	TRBD2	TRBJ2-1	TGTGCCAGCAGCGTTAGCGGGGGGGAATACAATGAGCAGTTCTTC	CASSVSGGEYNEQFF
NA	TRBV3-1/TRBV3-2	NA	TRBJ2-7	TGTGCCAGCAGCCTCTCAAATCAGGCTTACGAGCAGTACTTC	CASSLSNQAYEQYF
once	TRBV29-1	NA	TRBJ1-3	TGCAGCGTTGATATGGCACAGGGAGTATCTGGAAACACCATATATTTT	CSVDMAQGVSGNTIYF
NA	TRBV28	TRBD2	TRBJ2-5	TGTGCCAGCAGACTTAGCGGGGTGAACCAAGAGACCCAGTACTTC	CASRLSGVNQETQYF
NA	TRBV11-1	NA	TRBJ2-3	TGTGCCAACCCCCGGCGGAGGGTAACAGATACGCAGTATTTT	CANPRRRVTDTQYF
NA	TRBV6-2/TRBV6-3	NA	TRBJ1-1	TGTGCCAGCAGTTTCTACAGGGCCGGCGACACTGAAGCTTTCTTT	CASSFYRAGDTEAFF
NA	TRBV7-9	TRBD1	TRBJ1-6	TGTGCCAGCAGCCCACAGGGGAATAATTCACCCCTCCACTTT	CASSPQGNNSPLHF
few	TRBV7-2	NA	TRBJ1-2	TGTGCCAGCAGCCAAGAAACGGGGGGAGCTAACTATGGCTACACCTTC	CASSQETGGANYGYTF
NA	TRBV7-3	NA	TRBJ1-1	TGTGCCAGCAGCTTAATCCCTACAGGAACGAACACTGAAGCTTTCTTT	CASSLIPTGTNTEAFF
NA	TRBV21-1	NA	TRBJ2-1	TGTGCCAGCAGCAAAGTAGCGGTTTTGCGTGAGCAGTTCTTC	CASSKVAVLREQFF
NA	TRBV24-1	TRBD1	TRBJ2-3	TGTGCCACCAGTGAACCCGGACAGGGGCGGCAAGATACGCAGTATTTT	CATSEPGQGRQDTQYF
few	TRBV29-1	NA	TRBJ1-1	TGCAGCGTTGAAGATCAGGGGAACACTGAAGCTTTCTTT	CSVEDQGNTEAFF
NA	TRBV27	NA	TRBJ1-5	TGTGCCAGCAGTTTTTCGGGGGTAGTCGGGACCCAGGCCCAGCATTTT	CASSFSGVVGTQAQHF